A selection of T cell receptor beta chains follows, all from one sample in a study of identical twins. TCRdb itself ran the 5' RACE reads through MiXCR, one entry per CDR3 protein. The sample lists about 200,000 distinct CDR3 sequences, over 9.5% occurring once. Source material: memory T cells sorted from blood. Receptors were obtained from a man aged 50 or older in good health. CDR3s include the opening cysteine and the closing phenylalanine or tryptophan. Fields, in order: clone size, V gene, D gene, J gene, CDR3 protein, CDR3 DNA. The D gene is left open where the match is weak. Not all rows give a size; the values are once, few, many and, for expanded clones, a class.

clone_size: few
v_call: TRBV12-3/TRBV12-4
d_call: -
j_call: TRBJ1-6
cdr3_aa: CASSSGGGNSPLHF
cdr3_nt: TGTGCCAGCAGTTCCGGGGGAGGTAATTCACCCCTCCACTTT

clone_size: few
v_call: TRBV11-2
d_call: -
j_call: TRBJ2-7
cdr3_aa: CASSLRAGAYEQYF
cdr3_nt: TGTGCCAGCAGCTTAAGGGCAGGGGCCTACGAGCAGTACTTC

clone_size: few
v_call: TRBV9
d_call: -
j_call: TRBJ1-2
cdr3_aa: CASSPLVGNYGYTF
cdr3_nt: TGTGCCAGCAGCCCCTTAGTCGGGAACTATGGCTACACCTTC

clone_size: many
v_call: TRBV30
d_call: TRBD1
j_call: TRBJ2-7
cdr3_aa: CAWGGQGAYEQYF
cdr3_nt: TGTGCCTGGGGGGGACAGGGGGCCTACGAGCAGTACTTC

clone_size: many
v_call: TRBV5-1
d_call: -
j_call: TRBJ1-2
cdr3_aa: CASSLGAAFYGYTF
cdr3_nt: TGCGCCAGCAGCTTGGGAGCAGCCTTCTATGGCTACACCTTC

clone_size: few
v_call: TRBV30
d_call: -
j_call: TRBJ2-3
cdr3_aa: CAWTRMTDTQYF
cdr3_nt: TGTGCCTGGACTAGAATGACAGATACGCAGTATTTT

clone_size: -
v_call: TRBV6-2/TRBV6-3
d_call: -
j_call: TRBJ2-7
cdr3_aa: CASSRAPAQAYEQYF
cdr3_nt: TGTGCCAGCAGCCGGGCCCCCGCCCAGGCCTACGAGCAGTACTTC

clone_size: many
v_call: TRBV4-1
d_call: TRBD1
j_call: TRBJ2-7
cdr3_aa: CASSLGTGAYEQYF
cdr3_nt: TGCGCCAGCAGCCTCGGGACAGGGGCCTACGAGCAGTACTTC

clone_size: -
v_call: TRBV7-8
d_call: -
j_call: TRBJ1-6
cdr3_aa: CTSSRNAGLLYNSPLHF
cdr3_nt: TGTACCAGCAGCAGGAACGCGGGGCTCCTCTATAATTCACCCCTCCACTTT

clone_size: many
v_call: TRBV6-1
d_call: -
j_call: TRBJ2-6
cdr3_aa: CASSRGSSGANVLTF
cdr3_nt: TGTGCCAGCAGCAGAGGTAGCTCTGGGGCCAACGTCCTGACTTTC

clone_size: many
v_call: TRBV20-1
d_call: TRBD2
j_call: TRBJ2-4
cdr3_aa: CSARNGTSGRDIQYF
cdr3_nt: TGCAGTGCTAGGAACGGGACTAGCGGGCGTGACATTCAGTACTTC

clone_size: many
v_call: TRBV2
d_call: -
j_call: TRBJ2-7
cdr3_aa: CASSGAYEQYF
cdr3_nt: TGTGCCAGCAGTGGTGCTTACGAGCAGTACTTC

clone_size: -
v_call: TRBV5-1
d_call: TRBD1
j_call: TRBJ2-5
cdr3_aa: CASSPGQAPETQYF
cdr3_nt: TGCGCCAGCAGCCCCGGACAGGCCCCAGAGACCCAGTACTTC

clone_size: -
v_call: TRBV11-1
d_call: -
j_call: TRBJ2-1
cdr3_aa: CASSRDSLTSYNEQFF
cdr3_nt: TGTGCCAGCAGTCGGGACTCTTTGACCTCCTACAATGAGCAGTTCTTC

clone_size: many
v_call: TRBV11-2
d_call: -
j_call: TRBJ1-6
cdr3_aa: CASSLTQNNSPLHF
cdr3_nt: TGTGCCAGCAGCTTAACACAGAATAATTCACCCCTCCACTTT

clone_size: many
v_call: TRBV7-6
d_call: TRBD2
j_call: TRBJ2-1
cdr3_aa: CASSLAAGGPNEQFF
cdr3_nt: TGTGCCAGCAGCTTAGCGGCGGGGGGGCCCAATGAGCAGTTCTTC

clone_size: -
v_call: TRBV20-1
d_call: -
j_call: TRBJ1-1
cdr3_aa: CSAVRGGTEAFF
cdr3_nt: TGCAGTGCCGTCAGAGGGGGAACTGAAGCTTTCTTT

clone_size: few
v_call: TRBV28
d_call: TRBD2
j_call: TRBJ2-1
cdr3_aa: CASSPAGSGVHNEQFF
cdr3_nt: TGTGCCAGCAGTCCGGCGGGGAGCGGGGTACACAATGAGCAGTTCTTC

clone_size: few
v_call: TRBV29-1
d_call: -
j_call: TRBJ1-3
cdr3_aa: CSACVSLGNTIYF
cdr3_nt: TGCAGCGCTTGTGTCTCATTAGGAAACACCATATATTTT

clone_size: few
v_call: TRBV20-1
d_call: -
j_call: TRBJ1-1
cdr3_aa: CSAFAPSATEAFF
cdr3_nt: TGCAGTGCTTTTGCACCCTCGGCCACTGAAGCTTTCTTT

clone_size: many
v_call: TRBV3-1
d_call: -
j_call: TRBJ2-5
cdr3_aa: CASSLSVLASSETQYF
cdr3_nt: TGTGCCAGCAGCCTAAGTGTCCTAGCGTCATCAGAGACCCAGTACTTC

clone_size: many
v_call: TRBV20-1
d_call: -
j_call: TRBJ2-1
cdr3_aa: CSARVGAPINEQFF
cdr3_nt: TGCAGTGCTAGGGTGGGGGCGCCTATTAATGAGCAGTTCTTC

clone_size: -
v_call: TRBV7-2
d_call: -
j_call: TRBJ2-5
cdr3_aa: CASSRWGTQYF
cdr3_nt: TGTGCCAGCAGCCGATGGGGGACCCAGTACTTC

clone_size: many
v_call: TRBV7-2
d_call: TRBD2
j_call: TRBJ2-1
cdr3_aa: CASSSTSTGDEQFF
cdr3_nt: TGTGCCAGCAGCTCGACTAGCACGGGGGATGAGCAGTTCTTC

clone_size: -
v_call: TRBV28
d_call: -
j_call: TRBJ2-3
cdr3_aa: CASSPSLGYATQYF
cdr3_nt: TGTGCCAGCAGTCCCTCGTTGGGGTATGCTACGCAGTATTTT

clone_size: many
v_call: TRBV20-1
d_call: -
j_call: TRBJ1-5
cdr3_aa: CSARVFAGADQPQHF
cdr3_nt: TGCAGTGCTAGAGTCTTTGCGGGGGCGGATCAGCCCCAGCATTTT

clone_size: -
v_call: TRBV30
d_call: TRBD2
j_call: TRBJ2-5
cdr3_aa: CAWSHTTGGETQYF
cdr3_nt: TGTGCCTGGAGTCACACGACCGGGGGGGAGACCCAGTACTTC

clone_size: -
v_call: TRBV28
d_call: -
j_call: TRBJ2-7
cdr3_aa: CASGLASEQYF
cdr3_nt: TGTGCCAGCGGCTTAGCTAGCGAGCAGTACTTC

clone_size: many
v_call: TRBV10-3
d_call: -
j_call: TRBJ1-2
cdr3_aa: CAISEPGSGIGYTF
cdr3_nt: TGTGCCATCAGTGAGCCAGGGAGCGGCATTGGCTACACCTTC

clone_size: few
v_call: TRBV6-1
d_call: -
j_call: TRBJ2-7
cdr3_aa: CASSPGFLGEQYF
cdr3_nt: TGTGCCAGCAGCCCTGGGTTCTTAGGCGAGCAGTACTTC

clone_size: -
v_call: TRBV14
d_call: -
j_call: TRBJ2-1
cdr3_aa: CASRRGSKEIVNEQFF
cdr3_nt: TGTGCCAGCAGACGGGGGAGTAAAGAGATTGTGAATGAGCAGTTCTTC